This record concerns one TCR beta chain sequence. The source of the sample is a study of blood T cell repertoires in COVID-19. Clones were read by immunoSEQ multiplex PCR, and TCRdb kept only the in-frame ones, dropping some. The repertoire includes about 180,000 clones, around 88% of them detected once, and over 7% sits in the top ten. The V and J ends lost 4 bases and 0 bases respectively, with 10 bases between them. Germline V gene sequence: CDR1 SGHTA, CDR2 FQGNSA. The CDR3 runs 14 residues. This TCR came from a woman younger than 45 who had recovered from COVID-19. The gene calls are TRBV7-2 and TRBJ2-7; D possibly corresponds to TRBD1 (5 bases). Sequenced: PBMCs or T cells enriched from blood (not recorded which). The CDR3 bases are TGTGCCAGCAGCTCGACAGCGAGCTCCTACGAGCAGTACTTC. Translating it yields CASSSTASSYEQYF.